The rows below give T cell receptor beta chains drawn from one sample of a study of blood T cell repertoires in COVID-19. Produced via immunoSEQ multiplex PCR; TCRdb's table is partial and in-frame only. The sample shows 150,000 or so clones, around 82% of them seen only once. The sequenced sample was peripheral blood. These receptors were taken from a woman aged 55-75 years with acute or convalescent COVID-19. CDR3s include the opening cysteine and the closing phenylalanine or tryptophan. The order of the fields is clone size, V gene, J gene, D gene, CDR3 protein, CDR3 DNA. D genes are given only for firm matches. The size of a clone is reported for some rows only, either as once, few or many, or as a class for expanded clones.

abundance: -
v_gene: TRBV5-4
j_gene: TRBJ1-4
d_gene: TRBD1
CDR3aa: CASSLDRGQEKLFF
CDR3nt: TGTGCCAGCAGCCTCGACAGGGGGCAGGAAAAACTGTTTTTT

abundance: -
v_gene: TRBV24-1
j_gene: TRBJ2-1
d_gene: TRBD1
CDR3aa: CATSEVDRDEQFF
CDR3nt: TGTGCCACCAGTGAGGTGGACAGGGATGAGCAGTTCTTC

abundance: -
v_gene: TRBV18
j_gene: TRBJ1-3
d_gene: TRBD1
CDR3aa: CASSTRDSGNTIYF
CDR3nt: TGTGCCAGCTCAACCAGGGACAGTGGAAACACCATATATTTT

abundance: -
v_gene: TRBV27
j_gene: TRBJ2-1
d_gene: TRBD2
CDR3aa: CASGTSAYSEQFF
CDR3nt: TGTGCCAGCGGGACTAGCGCTTACTCGGAGCAGTTCTTC

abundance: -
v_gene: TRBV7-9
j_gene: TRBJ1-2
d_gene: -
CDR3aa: CASTRGVGAGYGYTF
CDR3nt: TGTGCCAGCACCAGGGGCGTGGGGGCAGGCTATGGCTACACCTTC

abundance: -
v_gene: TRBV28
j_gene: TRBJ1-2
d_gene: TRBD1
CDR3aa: CASRTGTGGGYTF
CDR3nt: TGTGCCAGCAGAACCGGGACAGGGGGTGGCTACACCTTC

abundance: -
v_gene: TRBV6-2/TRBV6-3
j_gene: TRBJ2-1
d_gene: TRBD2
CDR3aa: CASSPGLSSYNEQFF
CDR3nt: TGTGCCAGCAGTCCGGGACTAAGCTCCTACAATGAGCAGTTCTTC

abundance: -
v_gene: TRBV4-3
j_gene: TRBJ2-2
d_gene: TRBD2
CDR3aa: CASSQEGLAGAGELFF
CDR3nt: TGCGCCAGCAGCCAAGAGGGACTAGCGGGAGCCGGGGAGCTGTTTTTT

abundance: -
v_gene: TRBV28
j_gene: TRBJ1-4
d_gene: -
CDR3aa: CASRLAGSTNEKLFF
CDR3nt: TGTGCCAGCAGACTAGCAGGATCAACTAATGAAAAACTGTTTTTT

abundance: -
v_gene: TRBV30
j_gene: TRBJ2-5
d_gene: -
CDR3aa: CAWSRGLAKETQYF
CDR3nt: TGTGCCTGGAGTCGTGGACTGGCTAAAGAGACCCAGTACTTC

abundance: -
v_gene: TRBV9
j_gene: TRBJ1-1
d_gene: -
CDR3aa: CASSQGLRTEAFF
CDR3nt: TGTGCCAGCAGCCAGGGGTTAAGGACTGAAGCTTTCTTT

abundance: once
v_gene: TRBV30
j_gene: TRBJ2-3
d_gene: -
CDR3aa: CAWSVLDMTTDTQYF
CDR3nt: TGTGCCTGGAGTGTACTGGACATGACCACAGATACGCAGTATTTT

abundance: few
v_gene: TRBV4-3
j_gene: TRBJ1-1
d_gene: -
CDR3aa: CASSQMEERSTEAFF
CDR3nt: TGCGCCAGCAGCCAGATGGAGGAGAGGTCTACTGAAGCTTTCTTT

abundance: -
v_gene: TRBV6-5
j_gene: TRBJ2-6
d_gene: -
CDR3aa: CASRLSGANVLTF
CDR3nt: TGTGCCAGCAGACTCTCTGGGGCCAACGTCCTGACTTTC

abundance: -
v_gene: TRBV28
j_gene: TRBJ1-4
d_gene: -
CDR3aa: CASSFGRGTNEKLFF
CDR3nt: TGTGCCAGCAGTTTCGGCAGGGGAACTAATGAAAAACTGTTTTTT